This note documents a single TCR beta chain sequence. This clonotype was counted a few times. Its antigen is still unknown. The sample holds no much larger clone one base away, and base qualities are not on file. Library creation used 5' RACE. Sequencing relied on an Illumina HiSeq 2500. The second PCR ran for about 6 to 12 cycles and used a J-beta primer mix along with a sample-barcoded 5' primer. A template-switch 5' adaptor carrying 12 random nucleotides introduced a unique molecular identifier onto each TCR beta cDNA molecule. Each sample yielded at least 2.5 million CDR3-containing paired-end reads. The Mint cDNA synthesis kit, primed by a TRBC-specific oligonucleotide, was used to synthesize first-strand cDNA from all RNA. Following uracil-DNA glycosylase treatment, a first 18-cycle PCR with universal primers M1SS and BC2_uni_R was performed on all cDNA. In the original analysis: For normalization, 1 million high-quality reads were randomly selected from each sample, with every read carrying a distinct molecular identifier. Reads with shared molecular identifiers were discarded instead of being binned into consensus sequences. MiTCR, set to a Q25 quality threshold and the strictest error-elimination algorithm, was used for CDR3 identification, clonotype clustering and error correction. A nonparametric unseen species model using Euler transformation provided a lower-bound estimate of total TCR beta diversity. TCRdb took the public reads, trimmed them with fastp at Q25, ran MiXCR for clone calling and kept in-frame beta chains. CDR3 protein sequences are deduplicated, and each keeps its most common genes and DNA. What appears here as the V and J calls and clone size reflects TCRdb's work, not the paper's. The sample profile shows approximately 810,000 distinct CDR3 sequences; roughly 34% of them were found once. 13% of the sample belongs to the ten largest clones.

The donors were a few dozen Caucasian individuals from Russia, aged roughly 6 to 90 years, who were systemically healthy. Around 9.7 milliliters of peripheral blood were collected from each donor into EDTA-treated Vacutainer tubes. Ficoll-Paque density-gradient centrifugation was used to isolate PBMCs, with at least 6.5 million obtained per sample. Total RNA, at least 6 micrograms per sample, was extracted from PBMCs with Trizol reagent. Naive CD45RAhigh/CD27high T cell percentages were measured by flow cytometry on a PBMC aliquot from every donor. The record originates from a study of blood T cells in healthy people across ages (dated by TCRdb to the mid-2010s). A note on the overall study: In model experiments, template switching captured roughly one uniquely barcoded TCR beta cDNA molecule for every two T cells. Age-related changes in TCR beta repertoire diversity were measured in the study by deep sequencing normalized with unique cDNA molecular identifiers. Four age groups were formed from the donors: young (average approximately 16 years), middle-aged (just under 40), aged (about 62) and long-lived (82). To avoid experimental bias, donors of different ages were distributed randomly across sequencing lanes. The study analyzed two additional independent replicas of 1 million unique cDNA reads from the same blood draw for two donors, one aged 18 to 30 and one aged 80 or older. What the authors observed across the whole study: A strong correlation was found between observed TCR beta diversity and the percentage of naive T cells measured by flow cytometry. Estimates of total diversity based on one million sequenced T cells were regarded as lower bounds and as underestimates. Because donor CMV infection status was unknown, age-related changes in expanded clonotypes were potentially confounded. Compared with the aged group, more naive CD4+ T cells, fewer expanded clones and increased TCR diversity were shown by the long-lived group, suggesting age selection. Since profiling was done on bulk unsorted PBMCs, naive and antigen-experienced compartments could not be conclusively compared. Observed TCR beta diversity per million T cells fell roughly linearly with age, and a significant reduction was already apparent by age around 44.

The sequenced sample consisted of blood. The TCR originated in a man between 18 and 29 years old in good health.

The DNA reads TGTGCCAGCACCCCGGGCCAAAAACTGTTTTTT. Translation gives CASTPGQKLFF. This chain joins TRBV7-9 to TRBJ1-4; the D gene is not confidently resolved. V loses 7 bases, J loses 9 bases, and the germline ends lie 9 bases apart. The CDR3 runs 11 residues from the cysteine to the phenylalanine. The CDR3 DNA has 33 bases and is translated from base 1. CDR1 and CDR2 (SEHNR, FQNEAQ) derive from the germline V gene (reference sequence). The CDR3, completed at both ends by the reference TRBV7-9 and TRBJ1-4 genes, gives the full variable domain DTGVSQNPRHKITKRGQNVTFRCDPISEHNRLYWYRQTLGQGPEFLTYFQNEAQLEKSRLLSDRFSAERPKGSFSTLEIQRTEQGDSAMYLCASTPGQKLFFGSGTQLSVL.